Sequencing of this T cell receptor beta chain was carried out in a study of OX40 agonist ivuxolimab in advanced cancers. General observations from the study: Compared with others, partial responders at 0.1-3.0 mg/kg displayed clonal expansion among the lowest. It was also the case that some nonresponders had low normalized T-cell clonal expansion.

Profiled with immunoSEQ multiplex PCR; TCRdb holds only in-frame clones, not every one. The table includes about 51,000 clones, approximately 84% detected once. This CDR3 contains 14 residues. The junction had 1 base not matched to a gene; V was cut back by 3 bases and J by 2 bases. Germline CDR1 is SQVTM and CDR2 is ANQGSEA. Comment on this clone: The antigen is unknown.

The chain recombines TRBV29-1 with TRBJ2-1; TRBD2 agrees at 10 bases. The sequencing used CD4+ or CD8+ T cells sorted from blood, collected in a trial of the OX40 agonist ivuxolimab. The TCR was taken from an adult with an advanced solid tumor such as melanoma, head and neck, liver or kidney cancer. For the CDR3, the DNA is TGCAGCGTTGAGAGCGGGGGGGCCTACAATGAGCAGTTCTTC. Protein sequence: CSVESGGAYNEQFF.